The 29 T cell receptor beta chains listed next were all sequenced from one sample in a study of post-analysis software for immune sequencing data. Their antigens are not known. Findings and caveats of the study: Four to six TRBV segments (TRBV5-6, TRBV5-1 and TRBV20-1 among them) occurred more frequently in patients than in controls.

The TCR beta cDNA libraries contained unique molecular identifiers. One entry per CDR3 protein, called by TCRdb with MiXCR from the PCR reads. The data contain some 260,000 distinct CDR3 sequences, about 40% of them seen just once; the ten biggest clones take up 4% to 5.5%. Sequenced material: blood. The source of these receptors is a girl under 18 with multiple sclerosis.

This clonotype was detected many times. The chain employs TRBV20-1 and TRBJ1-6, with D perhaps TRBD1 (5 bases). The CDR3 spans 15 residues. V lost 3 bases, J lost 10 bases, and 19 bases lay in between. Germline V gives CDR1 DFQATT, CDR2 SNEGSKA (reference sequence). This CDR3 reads CSASPRTTVGSPLHF. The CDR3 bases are TGCAGTGCTAGTCCCCGCACGACAGTAGGATCACCCCTCCACTTT.

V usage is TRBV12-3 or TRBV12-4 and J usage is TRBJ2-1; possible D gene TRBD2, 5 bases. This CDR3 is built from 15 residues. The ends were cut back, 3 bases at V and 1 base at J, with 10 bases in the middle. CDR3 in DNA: TGTGCCAGCAGTTTTGGAGGATTTTCCTACAATGAGCAGTTCTTC. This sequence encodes CASSFGGFSYNEQFF.

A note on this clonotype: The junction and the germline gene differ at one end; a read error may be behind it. CDR3 nucleotide sequence: TGTGCCAGCAGCTTAAGGGAGACAACGTTT. Translating it yields CASSLRETTF. The chain couples TRBV7-2 to TRBJ2-3; possibly TRBD2 for D (5 bases). CDR1 is SGHTA and CDR2 is FQGNSA in the germline V gene. The CDR3 length is 10 residues.

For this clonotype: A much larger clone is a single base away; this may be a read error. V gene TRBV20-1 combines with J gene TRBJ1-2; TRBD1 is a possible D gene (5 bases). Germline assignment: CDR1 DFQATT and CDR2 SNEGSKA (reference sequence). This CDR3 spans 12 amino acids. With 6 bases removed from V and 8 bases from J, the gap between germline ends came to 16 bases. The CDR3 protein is CSAQTGPFGYTF. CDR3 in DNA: TGCAGTGCCCAAACAGGTCCCTTCGGCTACACCTTC.

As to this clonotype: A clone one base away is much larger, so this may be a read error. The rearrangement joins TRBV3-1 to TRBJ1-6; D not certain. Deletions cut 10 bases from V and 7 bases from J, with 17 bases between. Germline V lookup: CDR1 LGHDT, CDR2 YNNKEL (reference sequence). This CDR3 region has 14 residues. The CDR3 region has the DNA TGTGCCACCGCGACCACCATAGACAATTCACCCCTCCACTTT. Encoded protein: CATATTIDNSPLHF.

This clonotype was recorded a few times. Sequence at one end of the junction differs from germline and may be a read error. In nucleotides, the CDR3 is TGTGTCACCAGCAGAGATAGGGCAGGCCCCGTCTCCTACAATGAGCAGTTCTTC. Protein sequence: CVTSRDRAGPVSYNEQFF. J is TRBJ2-1 and V is TRBV15, with unresolved D. Germline CDR1 reads LNHNV; CDR2 reads YYDKDF (reference sequence). The CDR3 contains 18 residues.

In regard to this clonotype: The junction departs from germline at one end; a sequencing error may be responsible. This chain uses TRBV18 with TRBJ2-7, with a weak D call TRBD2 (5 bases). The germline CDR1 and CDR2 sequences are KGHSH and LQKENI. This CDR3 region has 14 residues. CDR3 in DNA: TGTGCCAGCTCACGGACTGAAAGCTCCTACGAGCATTACTTC. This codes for CASSRTESSYEHYF.

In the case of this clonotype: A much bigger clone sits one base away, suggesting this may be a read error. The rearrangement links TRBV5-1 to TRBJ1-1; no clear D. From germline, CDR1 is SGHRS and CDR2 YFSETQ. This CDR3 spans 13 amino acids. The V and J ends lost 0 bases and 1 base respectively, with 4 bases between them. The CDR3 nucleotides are TGCGCCAGCAGCTTGGACCAGAACACTGAAGCTTTCTTT. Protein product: CASSLDQNTEAFF.

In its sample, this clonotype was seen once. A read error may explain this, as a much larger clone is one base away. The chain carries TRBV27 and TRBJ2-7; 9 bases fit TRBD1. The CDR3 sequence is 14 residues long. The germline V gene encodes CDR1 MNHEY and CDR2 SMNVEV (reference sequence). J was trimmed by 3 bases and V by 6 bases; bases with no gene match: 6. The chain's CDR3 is CASSWGQGDYEQYF. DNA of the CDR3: TGTGCCAGCAGCTGGGGACAGGGAGACTACGAGCAGTACTTC.

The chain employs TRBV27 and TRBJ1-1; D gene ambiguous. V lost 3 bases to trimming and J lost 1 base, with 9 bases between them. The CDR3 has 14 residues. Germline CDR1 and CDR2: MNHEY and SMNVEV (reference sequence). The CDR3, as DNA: TGTGCCAGCAGTTTCGCCTTAGAGAACACTGAAGCTTTCTTT. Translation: CASSFALENTEAFF.

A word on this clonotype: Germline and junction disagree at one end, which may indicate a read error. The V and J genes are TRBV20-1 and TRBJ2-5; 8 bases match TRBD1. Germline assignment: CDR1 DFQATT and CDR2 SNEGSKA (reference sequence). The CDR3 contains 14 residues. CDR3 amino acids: CSTRFTGGAEAQYF. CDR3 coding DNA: TGCAGTACTAGGTTTACAGGGGGAGCGGAGGCCCAGTACTTC.

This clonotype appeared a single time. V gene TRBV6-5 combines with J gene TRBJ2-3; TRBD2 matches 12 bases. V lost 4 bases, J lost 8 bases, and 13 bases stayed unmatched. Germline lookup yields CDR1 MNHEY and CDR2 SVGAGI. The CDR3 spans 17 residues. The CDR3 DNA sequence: TGTGCCAGCAGTTCGAATCCTAGCGGGGGGGCCAAGGGTACGCAGTATTTT. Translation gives CASSSNPSGGAKGTQYF.

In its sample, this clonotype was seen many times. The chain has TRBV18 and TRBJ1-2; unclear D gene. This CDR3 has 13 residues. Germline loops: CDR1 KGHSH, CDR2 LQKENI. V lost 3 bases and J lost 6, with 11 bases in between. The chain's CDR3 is CASSPVAADGYTF. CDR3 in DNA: TGTGCCAGCTCACCGGTCGCAGCGGATGGCTACACCTTC.

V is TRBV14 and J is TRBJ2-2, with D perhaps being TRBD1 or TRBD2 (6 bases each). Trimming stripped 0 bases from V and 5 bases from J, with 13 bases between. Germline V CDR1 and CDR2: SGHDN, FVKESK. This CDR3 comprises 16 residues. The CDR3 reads CASSQEGGPGTGELFF. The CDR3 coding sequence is TGTGCCAGCAGCCAAGAAGGGGGGCCAGGAACCGGGGAGCTGTTTTTT.

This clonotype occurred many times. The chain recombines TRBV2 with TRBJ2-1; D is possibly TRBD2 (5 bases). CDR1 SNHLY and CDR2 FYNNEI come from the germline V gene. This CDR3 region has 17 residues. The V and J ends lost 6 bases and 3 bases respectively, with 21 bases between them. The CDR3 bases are TGTGCCAGCAGCCCCATCGTGACTGCGGGCGTCTACAATGAGCAGTTCTTC. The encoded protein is CASSPIVTAGVYNEQFF.

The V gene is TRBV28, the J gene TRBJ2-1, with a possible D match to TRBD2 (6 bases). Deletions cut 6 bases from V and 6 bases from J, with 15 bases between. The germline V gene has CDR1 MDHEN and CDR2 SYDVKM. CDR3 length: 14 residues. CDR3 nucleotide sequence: TGTGCCAGCAGGCCGGCGGGGTGGGGCAATGAGCAGTTCTTC. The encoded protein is CASRPAGWGNEQFF.

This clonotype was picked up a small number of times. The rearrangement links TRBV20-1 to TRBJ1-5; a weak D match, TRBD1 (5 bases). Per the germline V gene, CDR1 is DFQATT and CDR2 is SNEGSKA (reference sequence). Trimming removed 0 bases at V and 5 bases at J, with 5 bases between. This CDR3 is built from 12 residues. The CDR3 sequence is CSAREGDQPQHF. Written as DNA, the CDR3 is TGCAGTGCTAGAGAAGGGGATCAGCCCCAGCATTTT.

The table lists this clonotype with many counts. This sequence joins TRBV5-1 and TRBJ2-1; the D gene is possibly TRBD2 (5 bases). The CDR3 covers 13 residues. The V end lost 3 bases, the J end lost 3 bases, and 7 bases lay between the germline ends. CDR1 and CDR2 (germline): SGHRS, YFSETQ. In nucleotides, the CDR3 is TGCGCCAGCAGCTACGGGGACTACAATGAGCAGTTCTTC. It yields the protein CASSYGDYNEQFF. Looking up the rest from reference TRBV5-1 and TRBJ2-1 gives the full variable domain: KAGVTQTPRYLIKTRGQQVTLSCSPISGHRSVSWYQQTPGQGLQFLFEYFSETQRNKGNFPGRFSGRQFSNSRSEMNVSTLELGDSALYLCASSYGDYNEQFFGPGTRLTVL.

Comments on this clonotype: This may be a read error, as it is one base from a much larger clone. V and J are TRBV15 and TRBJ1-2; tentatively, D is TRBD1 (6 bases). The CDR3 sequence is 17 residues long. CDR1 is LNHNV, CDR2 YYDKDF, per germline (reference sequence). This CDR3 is CATSSPTSGATNYDYTF. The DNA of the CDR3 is TGTGCCACCAGCAGCCCGACCTCAGGGGCGACTAACTATGACTACACCTTC.

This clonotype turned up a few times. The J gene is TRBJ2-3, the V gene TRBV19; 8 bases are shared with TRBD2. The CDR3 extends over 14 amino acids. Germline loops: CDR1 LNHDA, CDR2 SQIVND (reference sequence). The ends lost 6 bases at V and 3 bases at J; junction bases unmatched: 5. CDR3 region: CASRPGGPTDTQYF. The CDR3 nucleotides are TGTGCCAGTAGACCGGGGGGGCCGACAGATACGCAGTATTTT.

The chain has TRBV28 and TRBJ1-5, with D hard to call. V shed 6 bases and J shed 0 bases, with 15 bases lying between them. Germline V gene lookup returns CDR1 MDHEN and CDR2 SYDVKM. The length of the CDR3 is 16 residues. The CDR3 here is CASSGSQEVSNQPQHF. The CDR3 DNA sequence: TGTGCCAGCAGCGGGAGCCAGGAGGTTAGCAATCAGCCCCAGCATTTT.

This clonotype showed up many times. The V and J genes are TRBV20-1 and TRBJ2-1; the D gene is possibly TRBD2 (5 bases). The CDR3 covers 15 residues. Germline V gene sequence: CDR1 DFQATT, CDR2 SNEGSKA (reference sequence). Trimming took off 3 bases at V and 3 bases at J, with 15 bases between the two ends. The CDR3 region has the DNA TGCAGTGCTAGGTGGCTAGCCGAGGGCTACAATGAGCAGTTCTTC. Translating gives CSARWLAEGYNEQFF.

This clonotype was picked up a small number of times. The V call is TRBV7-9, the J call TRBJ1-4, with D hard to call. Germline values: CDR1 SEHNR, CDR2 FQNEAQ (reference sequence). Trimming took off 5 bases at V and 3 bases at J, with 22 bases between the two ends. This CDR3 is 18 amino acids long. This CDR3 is CASSAGRAAATPNEKLFF. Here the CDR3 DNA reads TGTGCCAGCAGCGCCGGACGCGCGGCTGCTACCCCTAATGAAAAACTGTTTTTT. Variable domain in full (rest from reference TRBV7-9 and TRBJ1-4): DTGVSQNPRHKITKRGQNVTFRCDPISEHNRLYWYRQTLGQGPEFLTYFQNEAQLEKSRLLSDRFSAERPKGSFSTLEIQRTEQGDSAMYLCASSAGRAAATPNEKLFFGSGTQLSVL.

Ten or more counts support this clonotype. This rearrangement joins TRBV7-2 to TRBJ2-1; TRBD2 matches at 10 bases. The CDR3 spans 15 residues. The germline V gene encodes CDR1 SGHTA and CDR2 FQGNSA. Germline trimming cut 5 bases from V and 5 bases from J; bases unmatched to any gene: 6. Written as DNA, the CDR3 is TGTGCCAGCAGCCTTAGCGGGAGGATGGACAATGAGCAGTTCTTC. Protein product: CASSLSGRMDNEQFF.

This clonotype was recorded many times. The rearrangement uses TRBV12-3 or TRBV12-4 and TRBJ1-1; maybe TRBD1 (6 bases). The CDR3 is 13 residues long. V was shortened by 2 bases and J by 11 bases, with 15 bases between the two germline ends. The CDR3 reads CASSLYQGMDAFF. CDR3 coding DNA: TGTGCCAGCAGTTTATATCAGGGGATGGATGCTTTCTTT.

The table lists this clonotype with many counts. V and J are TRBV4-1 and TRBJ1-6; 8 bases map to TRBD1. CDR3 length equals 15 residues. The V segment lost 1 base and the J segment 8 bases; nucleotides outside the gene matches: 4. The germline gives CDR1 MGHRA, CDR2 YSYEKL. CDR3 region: CASSQAGTGDSPLHF. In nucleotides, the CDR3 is TGCGCCAGCAGCCAAGCGGGGACAGGTGATTCACCCCTCCACTTT.

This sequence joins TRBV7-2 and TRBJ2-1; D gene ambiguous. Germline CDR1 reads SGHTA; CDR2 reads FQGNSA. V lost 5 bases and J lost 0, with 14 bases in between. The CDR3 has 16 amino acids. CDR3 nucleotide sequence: TGTGCCAGCAGCCCCCACAGCGCCGGCTCCTACAATGAGCAGTTCTTC. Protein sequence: CASSPHSAGSYNEQFF.

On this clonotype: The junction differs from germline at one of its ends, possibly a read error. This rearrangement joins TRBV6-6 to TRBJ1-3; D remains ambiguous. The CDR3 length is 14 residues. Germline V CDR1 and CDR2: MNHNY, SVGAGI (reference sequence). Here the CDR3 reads CTSSHLSSGNTIYF. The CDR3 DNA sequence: TGTACCAGCAGTCACCTTAGCTCTGGAAACACCATATATTTT.

This CDR3 reads CSASPLSYEQYF. The CDR3 coding sequence is TGCAGTGCTAGTCCCCTATCTTACGAGCAGTACTTC. The chain joins TRBV20-1 to TRBJ2-7; D call uncertain. V lost 3 bases and J 4 bases, leaving 10 bases between the germline ends. CDR3 size: 12 residues. Germline CDR1 and CDR2: DFQATT and SNEGSKA (reference sequence).